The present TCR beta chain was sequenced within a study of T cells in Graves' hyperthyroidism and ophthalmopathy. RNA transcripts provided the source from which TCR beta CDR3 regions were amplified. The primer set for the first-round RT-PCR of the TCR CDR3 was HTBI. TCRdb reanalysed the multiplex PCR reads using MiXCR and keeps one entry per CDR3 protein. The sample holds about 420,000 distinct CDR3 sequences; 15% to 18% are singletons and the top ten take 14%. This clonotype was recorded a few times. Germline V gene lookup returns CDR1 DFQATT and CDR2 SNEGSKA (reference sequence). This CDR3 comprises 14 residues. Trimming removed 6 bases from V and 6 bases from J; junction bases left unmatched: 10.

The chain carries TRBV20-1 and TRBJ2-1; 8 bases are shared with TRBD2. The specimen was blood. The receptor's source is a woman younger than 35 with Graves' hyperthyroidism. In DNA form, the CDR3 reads TGCAGTGCGTCCGCCGGGACTAGACTCAATGAGCAGTTCTTC. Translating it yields CSASAGTRLNEQFF.